The clone carrying this TCR beta chain was detected a few times. Its antigen is not known. CDR1 and CDR2 from the germline V gene are SGHAT and FQNNGV. V was trimmed by 0 bases and J by 0 bases, leaving 14 bases between them. This CDR3 contains 18 residues. This specimen comes from a study of T cells after yellow fever vaccination. Overall study context: Those fractions that held only low numbers of cells were prepared using the SMART-Seq v4 Ultra Low Input RNA kit. Study-wide findings and caveats: The booster response re-showed most primary clones: 95% to 96% CD4, around 85% CD8.

MiXCR was run by TCRdb on the 5' RACE reads, yielding one entry per CDR3 protein. Among about 550,000 distinct CDR3 sequences listed, about 19% were seen once. V is TRBV11-2 and J is TRBJ2-2, with D perhaps TRBD2 (5 bases). The source was PBMCs, collected 15 days after the yellow fever booster vaccination. The TCR sequence derives from a man aged 25-40 years who received the YFV17D yellow fever vaccine. DNA of the CDR3: TGTGCCAGCAGCTTAGATTTAAGACTAATTTCGAACACCGGGGAGCTGTTTTTT. Protein: CASSLDLRLISNTGELFF.